Sequencing of this T cell receptor (beta chain) was carried out in a study of blood T cell repertoires in COVID-19. The CDR3 length is 17 residues. The germline V gene has CDR1 MNHNS and CDR2 SASEGT. Trimming shortened V by 2 bases and J by 0 bases, and 14 bases separated the two germline ends. Sequenced by immunoSEQ multiplex PCR; TCRdb stores in-frame clones only, minus some. The sample has 300,000 to 450,000 clones, approximately 89% seen once. Ages ranged from roughly 18 to 100 years, with residence in about two dozen US areas. Source material: PBMCs or T cells enriched from blood (not recorded which). The sequence was collected from a man aged 30-40 years who had recovered from COVID-19. The gene calls are TRBV6-1 and TRBJ2-4; maybe TRBD1 (6 bases). CDR3 sequence reads: CASSELRQGIAKNIQYF. In nucleotides, the CDR3 is TGTGCCAGCAGTGAATTACGGCAGGGGATAGCCAAAAACATTCAGTACTTC.